Listed below are T cell receptor beta chains from one sample, sequenced in a study of cytomegalovirus exposure and HLA in healthy donors. Profiled with immunoSEQ multiplex PCR; TCRdb holds only in-frame clones, not every one. The repertoire table contains 150,000 to 200,000 clones. The sequenced sample consisted of PBMCs. All receptors come from a woman aged 60-75 years in good health and CMV-seronegative. The CDR3 runs from the conserved cysteine through the conserved F or W. A D gene is named only where the DNA matches it firmly.

d_gene: NA
j_gene: TRBJ2-5
v_gene: TRBV2
CDR3aa: CASSTSPPETQYF
CDR3nt: TGTGCCAGCAGTACTAGCCCTCCGGAGACCCAGTACTTC

d_gene: NA
j_gene: TRBJ2-6
v_gene: TRBV7-6
CDR3aa: CASSLRPTSGANVLTF
CDR3nt: TGTGCCAGCAGCTTACGGCCGACTTCTGGGGCCAACGTCCTGACTTTC

d_gene: TRBD2
j_gene: TRBJ2-7
v_gene: TRBV5-6
CDR3aa: CASSLGLAGAYEQYF
CDR3nt: TGTGCCAGCAGCTTGGGACTAGCGGGGGCCTACGAGCAGTACTTC

d_gene: TRBD1
j_gene: TRBJ1-4
v_gene: TRBV7-9
CDR3aa: CASSLAMTGTATNEKLFF
CDR3nt: TGTGCCAGCAGCTTAGCTATGACCGGGACAGCAACTAATGAAAAACTGTTTTTT

d_gene: TRBD1
j_gene: TRBJ2-7
v_gene: TRBV2
CDR3aa: CASSGLGTGGASYEQYF
CDR3nt: TGTGCCAGCAGTGGCCTCGGGACAGGGGGCGCGTCCTACGAGCAGTACTTC

d_gene: NA
j_gene: TRBJ1-1
v_gene: TRBV7-2
CDR3aa: CASSFLGSGVTEAFF
CDR3nt: TGTGCCAGCAGTTTCCTCGGGTCGGGGGTCACTGAAGCTTTCTTT

d_gene: NA
j_gene: TRBJ1-3
v_gene: TRBV5-5
CDR3aa: CASSFAISGNTIYF
CDR3nt: TGTGCCAGCAGCTTCGCGATCTCTGGAAACACCATATATTTT

d_gene: NA
j_gene: TRBJ1-1
v_gene: TRBV7-9
CDR3aa: CASSLGAETEAFF
CDR3nt: TGTGCCAGCAGCTTAGGGGCAGAGACTGAAGCTTTCTTT

d_gene: TRBD1
j_gene: TRBJ2-5
v_gene: TRBV2
CDR3aa: CASNQGDHQETQYF
CDR3nt: TGTGCCAGCAATCAGGGGGATCACCAAGAGACCCAGTACTTC

d_gene: TRBD1
j_gene: TRBJ2-1
v_gene: TRBV5-1
CDR3aa: CASSLGTGNNEQFF
CDR3nt: TGCGCCAGCAGCTTGGGGACAGGGAACAATGAGCAGTTCTTC

d_gene: NA
j_gene: TRBJ2-7
v_gene: TRBV4-1
CDR3aa: CASSQEVSADEQYF
CDR3nt: TGCGCCAGCAGCCAAGAGGTGTCGGCGGACGAGCAGTACTTC

d_gene: TRBD1
j_gene: TRBJ1-5
v_gene: TRBV27
CDR3aa: CASSFGQGSGGPQHF
CDR3nt: TGTGCCAGCAGTTTCGGACAGGGCTCAGGTGGGCCCCAGCATTTT

d_gene: NA
j_gene: TRBJ2-1
v_gene: TRBV19
CDR3aa: CASSIHHVPSLRSYNEQFF
CDR3nt: TGTGCCAGTAGTATCCATCATGTACCTAGCCTTCGCTCCTACAATGAGCAGTTCTTC

d_gene: TRBD1
j_gene: TRBJ1-6
v_gene: TRBV5-1
CDR3aa: CASSLGQGDSPLHF
CDR3nt: TGCGCCAGCAGCTTGGGACAGGGGGACTCACCCCTCCACTTT

d_gene: NA
j_gene: TRBJ2-3
v_gene: TRBV5-1
CDR3aa: CASILGKTGQHTDTQYF
CDR3nt: TGCGCCAGCATACTTGGGAAAACAGGACAGCACACAGATACGCAGTATTTT

d_gene: TRBD1
j_gene: TRBJ2-7
v_gene: TRBV29-1
CDR3aa: CSVLTGKHEQYF
CDR3nt: TGCAGCGTTTTGACAGGGAAACACGAGCAGTACTTC

d_gene: TRBD1
j_gene: TRBJ1-3
v_gene: TRBV28
CDR3aa: CASSPPLGDRSPYSGNTIYF
CDR3nt: TGTGCCAGCAGTCCCCCGTTAGGGGACAGGTCACCTTACTCTGGAAACACCATATATTTT

d_gene: TRBD2
j_gene: TRBJ2-2
v_gene: TRBV27
CDR3aa: CASSNRLAAHGELFF
CDR3nt: TGTGCCAGCAGTAACAGACTAGCGGCTCACGGGGAGCTGTTTTTT

d_gene: NA
j_gene: TRBJ2-7
v_gene: TRBV21-1
CDR3aa: CARKSGDPYEQYF
CDR3nt: TGTGCCAGAAAAAGCGGGGACCCTTACGAGCAGTACTTC

d_gene: TRBD1
j_gene: TRBJ2-1
v_gene: TRBV6-5
CDR3aa: CASSYLPGQGQFF
CDR3nt: TGTGCCAGCAGTTACTTGCCGGGACAGGGTCAATTCTTC

d_gene: TRBD2
j_gene: TRBJ2-1
v_gene: TRBV5-1
CDR3aa: CASRGGASGVTFLFHNEQFF
CDR3nt: TGCGCCAGCAGGGGGGGGGCTAGCGGGGTAACTTTCCTCTTCCACAATGAGCAGTTCTTC

d_gene: NA
j_gene: TRBJ2-1
v_gene: TRBV10-3
CDR3aa: CAIRGTANSYNEQFF
CDR3nt: TGTGCCATCAGGGGGACTGCCAACTCCTACAATGAGCAGTTCTTC

d_gene: NA
j_gene: TRBJ1-1
v_gene: TRBV30
CDR3aa: CAWTGVTEAFF
CDR3nt: TGTGCCTGGACAGGGGTGACTGAAGCTTTCTTT

d_gene: TRBD1
j_gene: TRBJ1-1
v_gene: TRBV19
CDR3aa: CASSIGTGTMNTEAFF
CDR3nt: TGTGCCAGTAGTATCGGGACAGGGACCATGAACACTGAAGCTTTCTTT

d_gene: TRBD1
j_gene: TRBJ2-3
v_gene: TRBV5-1
CDR3aa: CASSGGRGTDTQYF
CDR3nt: TGCGCCAGCAGCGGGGGCAGGGGGACAGATACGCAGTATTTT

d_gene: NA
j_gene: TRBJ2-2
v_gene: TRBV5-1
CDR3aa: CASSFRPTYTGELFF
CDR3nt: TGCGCCAGCAGCTTCCGTCCCACTTACACCGGGGAGCTGTTTTTT

d_gene: TRBD2
j_gene: TRBJ2-7
v_gene: TRBV28
CDR3aa: CASSSLAGGPYEQYF
CDR3nt: TGTGCCAGCAGTTCCCTAGCGGGAGGGCCTTACGAGCAGTACTTC

d_gene: NA
j_gene: TRBJ1-2
v_gene: TRBV11-2
CDR3aa: CASSLVGRDYGYTF
CDR3nt: TGTGCCAGCAGCTTAGTCGGGAGGGACTATGGCTACACCTTC

d_gene: NA
j_gene: TRBJ2-5
v_gene: TRBV7-9
CDR3aa: CASTYSSQETQYF
CDR3nt: TGTGCCAGCACCTATAGCTCCCAAGAGACCCAGTACTTC

d_gene: TRBD2
j_gene: TRBJ2-1
v_gene: TRBV4-2
CDR3aa: CASSPRIAGDNEQFF
CDR3nt: TGTGCCAGCAGCCCACGTATAGCGGGGGACAATGAGCAGTTCTTC

d_gene: NA
j_gene: TRBJ2-2
v_gene: TRBV5-1
CDR3aa: CASSSREGLTGELFF
CDR3nt: TGCGCCAGCAGCTCTCGAGAGGGTTTAACCGGGGAGCTGTTTTTT

d_gene: TRBD2
j_gene: TRBJ2-1
v_gene: TRBV4-1
CDR3aa: CASRSGTSGEYNEQFF
CDR3nt: TGCGCCAGCAGGTCCGGGACTAGCGGGGAATACAATGAGCAGTTCTTC

d_gene: TRBD2
j_gene: TRBJ2-7
v_gene: TRBV4-3
CDR3aa: CASSHREGGRSYEQYF
CDR3nt: TGCGCCAGCAGCCACCGGGAGGGGGGGCGGTCCTACGAGCAGTACTTC

d_gene: NA
j_gene: TRBJ2-7
v_gene: TRBV7-8
CDR3aa: CASSIQTAYEQYF
CDR3nt: TGTGCCAGCAGCATTCAGACAGCCTACGAGCAGTACTTC

d_gene: TRBD1
j_gene: TRBJ1-1
v_gene: TRBV2
CDR3aa: CASSEDRGVAAFF
CDR3nt: TGTGCCAGCAGTGAGGACAGGGGGGTTGCAGCTTTCTTT

d_gene: NA
j_gene: TRBJ2-7
v_gene: TRBV6-5
CDR3aa: CASSSQLGDEQYF
CDR3nt: TGTGCCAGCAGTTCCCAGCTCGGGGACGAGCAGTACTTC

d_gene: NA
j_gene: TRBJ1-5
v_gene: TRBV19
CDR3aa: CASSISGPGGPQHF
CDR3nt: TGTGCCAGTAGTATAAGCGGGCCGGGCGGGCCCCAGCATTTT

d_gene: NA
j_gene: TRBJ2-2
v_gene: TRBV5-4
CDR3aa: CASTSGKLNTGELFF
CDR3nt: TGTGCCAGCACCTCGGGGAAACTGAACACCGGGGAGCTGTTTTTT

d_gene: NA
j_gene: TRBJ1-5
v_gene: TRBV11-2
CDR3aa: CASSLEEAGGQPQHF
CDR3nt: TGTGCCAGCAGCTTAGAAGAGGCCGGGGGGCAACCCCAGCATTTT

d_gene: TRBD1
j_gene: TRBJ1-2
v_gene: TRBV5-6
CDR3aa: CASSLAGTGYGYTF
CDR3nt: TGTGCCAGCAGCTTGGCTGGGACAGGGTATGGCTACACCTTC

d_gene: NA
j_gene: TRBJ1-5
v_gene: TRBV19
CDR3aa: CASSGGIGRNQPQHF
CDR3nt: TGTGCCAGTAGTGGGGGGATAGGGCGGAATCAGCCCCAGCATTTT

d_gene: TRBD2
j_gene: TRBJ2-1
v_gene: TRBV29-1
CDR3aa: CSVAPRLADTYNEQFF
CDR3nt: TGCAGCGTTGCCCCGCGACTAGCGGACACCTACAATGAGCAGTTCTTC

d_gene: NA
j_gene: TRBJ2-5
v_gene: TRBV5-5
CDR3aa: CASILASWEVQETQYF
CDR3nt: TGTGCCAGCATTCTAGCATCGTGGGAGGTCCAAGAGACCCAGTACTTC

d_gene: TRBD2
j_gene: TRBJ2-3
v_gene: TRBV18
CDR3aa: CASSPFGGGSTDTQYF
CDR3nt: TGTGCCAGCTCACCATTCGGCGGGGGAAGCACAGATACGCAGTATTTT

d_gene: TRBD1
j_gene: TRBJ1-4
v_gene: TRBV2
CDR3aa: CASRQGLPYEKLFF
CDR3nt: TGTGCCAGCAGACAGGGGCTGCCTTACGAAAAACTGTTTTTT

d_gene: NA
j_gene: TRBJ2-7
v_gene: TRBV5-4
CDR3aa: CASSLDTYEQYF
CDR3nt: TGTGCCAGCAGCTTGGACACCTACGAGCAGTACTTC

d_gene: NA
j_gene: TRBJ1-1
v_gene: TRBV18
CDR3aa: CASSSKQGETEAFF
CDR3nt: TGTGCCAGCTCATCAAAACAGGGTGAGACTGAAGCTTTCTTT

d_gene: TRBD1
j_gene: TRBJ2-5
v_gene: TRBV2
CDR3aa: CASSAGDRTFEETQYF
CDR3nt: TGTGCCAGCAGTGCGGGGGACAGGACCTTTGAAGAGACCCAGTACTTC

d_gene: NA
j_gene: TRBJ2-2
v_gene: TRBV7-3
CDR3aa: CASSSSITGELFF
CDR3nt: TGTGCCAGCAGCTCCTCTATCACCGGGGAGCTGTTTTTT

d_gene: NA
j_gene: TRBJ1-2
v_gene: TRBV29-1
CDR3aa: CSVDRSSGYTF
CDR3nt: TGCAGCGTTGACCGATCGAGTGGCTACACCTTC

d_gene: NA
j_gene: TRBJ1-5
v_gene: TRBV7-9
CDR3aa: CASSFPGEPQPQHF
CDR3nt: TGTGCCAGCAGCTTCCCCGGGGAGCCTCAGCCCCAGCATTTT

d_gene: NA
j_gene: TRBJ1-5
v_gene: TRBV5-6
CDR3aa: CASSLWQGKVGQPQHF
CDR3nt: TGTGCCAGCAGCTTGTGGCAGGGGAAAGTCGGTCAGCCCCAGCATTTT

d_gene: NA
j_gene: TRBJ2-7
v_gene: TRBV2
CDR3aa: CASSEALGSEQYF
CDR3nt: TGTGCCAGCAGTGAAGCTTTAGGGAGCGAGCAGTACTTC

d_gene: NA
j_gene: TRBJ1-1
v_gene: TRBV7-9
CDR3aa: CASSLKAVNTEAFF
CDR3nt: TGTGCCAGCAGCTTAAAGGCGGTGAACACTGAAGCTTTCTTT

d_gene: NA
j_gene: TRBJ1-2
v_gene: TRBV7-3
CDR3aa: CASSFVAGRGYTF
CDR3nt: TGTGCCAGCAGCTTCGTGGCGGGTCGGGGCTACACCTTC